This T cell receptor (beta chain) was sequenced during a study of T cell repertoires in cytomegalovirus infection. Study at large: Indications came from public TCR beta signatures; they pointed to CMV infection and to a matching HLA type. The study's findings and limits: Cumulative public TCR beta family frequency identified CMV carriers with the relevant HLA. What dominated the ex vivo response were HLA-C-restricted CMV-specific TCR beta clonotypes.

The CDR3 extends over 18 amino acids. Germline V gives CDR1 SGHVS, CDR2 FQNEAQ. V lost 0 bases, J lost 0 bases, and 14 bases lay in between. There are a few counts of this clonotype. Its antigen remains unknown. TCRdb independently ran MiXCR on the reads; one entry per CDR3 protein. The sample holds about 890,000 distinct CDR3 sequences; roughly a third are singletons and the top ten take around an eighth. The source was cultured CD8+ T cells from PBMCs, collected from culture after CMV antigen stimulation. The rearrangement joins TRBV7-8 to TRBJ1-4; maybe TRBD1 (5 bases). The clonotype was recovered from a human donor in good health (CMV status not recorded). Some clones in this sample may be carry-over from other donors' samples. CDR3 sequence: CASSLAWGPDPTNEKLFF. The CDR3 region has the DNA TGTGCCAGCAGCTTAGCCTGGGGACCGGACCCAACTAATGAAAAACTGTTTTTT.